This T cell receptor (beta chain) is drawn from a study of blood T cell repertoires in COVID-19. Study information: Sites in the United States, Italy and Spain provided acute and convalescent COVID-19 samples. Nucleic acid was either cDNA or gDNA, and it came from T cells, B-cell-depleted T cells, or PBMCs.

Sequencing was performed with immunoSEQ multiplex PCR; in TCRdb, only in-frame clones are kept and a portion is missing. The repertoire holds roughly 130,000 clones, with roughly nine tenths as singletons. Trimming left V 5 bases short and J 6 bases short, with 10 bases between. The CDR3 totals 12 residues. Germline V gene sequence: CDR1 SGHAT, CDR2 FQNNGV. The TCR sequence derives from a man in his forties or fifties with active COVID-19. What was sequenced was peripheral blood. The genes are TRBV11-2 and TRBJ2-5, with D possibly TRBD2 on 5 matching bases. The CDR3 protein is CASSPTGKTQYF. In DNA form, the CDR3 reads TGTGCCAGCAGCCCAACGGGGAAGACCCAGTACTTC.